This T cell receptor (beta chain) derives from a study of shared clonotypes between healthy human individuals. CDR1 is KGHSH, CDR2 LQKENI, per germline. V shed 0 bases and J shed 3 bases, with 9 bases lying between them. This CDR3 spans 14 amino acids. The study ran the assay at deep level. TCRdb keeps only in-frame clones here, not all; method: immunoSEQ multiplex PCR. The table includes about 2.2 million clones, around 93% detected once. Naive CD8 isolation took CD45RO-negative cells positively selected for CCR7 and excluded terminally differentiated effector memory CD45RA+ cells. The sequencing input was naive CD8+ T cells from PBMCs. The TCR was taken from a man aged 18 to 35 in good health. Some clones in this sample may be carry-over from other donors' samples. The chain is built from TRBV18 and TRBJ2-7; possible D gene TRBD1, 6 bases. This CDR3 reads CASSPPGQLYEQYF. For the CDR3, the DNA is TGTGCCAGCTCACCACCCGGACAGCTCTACGAGCAGTACTTC. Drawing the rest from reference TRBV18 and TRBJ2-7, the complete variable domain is NAGVMQNPRHLVRRRGQEARLRCSPMKGHSHVYWYRQLPEEGLKFMVYLQKENIIDESGMPKERFSAEFPKEGPSILRIQQVVRGDSAAYFCASSPPGQLYEQYFGPGTRLTVT.